The 15 T cell receptor beta chains in this list originate from one sample, sequenced in a study of blood T cell repertoires in COVID-19. Clones were read by immunoSEQ multiplex PCR, and TCRdb kept only the in-frame ones, dropping some. The table lists just over 250,000 clones, 75% to 95% of them singletons. The sequencing input was peripheral blood. Every receptor here comes from a person aged 18 to 30 with COVID-19, enrolled during active disease.

The V and J genes are TRBV5-1 and TRBJ2-7; 7 positions agree with TRBD1. Per the germline V gene, CDR1 is SGHRS and CDR2 is YFSETQ. The ends lost 1 base at V and 5 bases at J; junction bases unmatched: 12. This CDR3 is built from 16 residues. In DNA, the CDR3 is TGCGCCAGCAGCTTGCGGCTACAGGGGCAGGGCGACGAGCAGTACTTC. Encoded protein: CASSLRLQGQGDEQYF.

CDR3 sequence reads: CASNPGQGNGNTIYF. CDR3 bases: TGTGCCAGCAACCCGGGACAGGGTAATGGAAACACCATATATTTT. The V call is TRBV7-9, the J call TRBJ1-3; TRBD1 aligns across 9 bases. Germline loops: CDR1 SEHNR, CDR2 FQNEAQ (reference sequence). The CDR3 runs to 15 residues. Trimming cost V 7 bases and J 3 bases; bases outside gene matches: 7.

The CDR3 DNA is TGTGCCAGCAGCTTAGGGACCGGGACTAGGACTAAAAGCGAGCAGTACTTC. Amino acid sequence: CASSLGTGTRTKSEQYF. The rearrangement uses TRBV13 and TRBJ2-7, with TRBD2 identical over 8 bases. The ends lost 0 bases at V and 6 bases at J; junction bases unmatched: 13. The CDR3 consists of 17 residues. The germline gives CDR1 PRHDT, CDR2 FYEKMQ (reference sequence).

The chain carries TRBV6-5 and TRBJ2-7; TRBD2 is a possible D gene (6 bases). The CDR3 extends over 15 amino acids. Trimming removed 2 bases from V and 4 bases from J, with 15 bases in between. In germline, CDR1 is MNHEY, CDR2 SVGAGI. The CDR3 spells CASSYGAGGSYEQYF. CDR3 DNA: TGTGCCAGCAGTTACGGAGCCGGAGGGAGTTACGAGCAGTACTTC.

The chain employs TRBV6-5 and TRBJ1-1; TRBD1 matches at 8 bases. This CDR3 spans 14 amino acids. Germline lookup yields CDR1 MNHEY and CDR2 SVGAGI. V lost 6 bases and J lost 3; bases outside the gene matches: 6. This CDR3 is CASSPQGQDTEAFF. CDR3 coding DNA: TGTGCCAGCAGCCCCCAGGGACAGGACACTGAAGCTTTCTTT.

The chain is built from TRBV5-1 and TRBJ2-3; 9 nucleotides agree with TRBD2. Germline V gene data show CDR1 as SGHRS and CDR2 as YFSETQ. The junction had 10 bases not matched to a gene; V was cut back by 0 bases and J by 5 bases. The CDR3 extends over 17 amino acids. The CDR3 bases are TGCGCCAGCAGCTTGGTAGCTAGCGGGATCGTGATAGATACGCAGTATTTT. Translation: CASSLVASGIVIDTQYF.

V usage is TRBV7-9 and J usage is TRBJ2-5, with 7 bases that match TRBD2. The trim removed 2 bases at V and 4 bases at J, leaving 7 bases unmatched. Germline V gives CDR1 SEHNR, CDR2 FQNEAQ (reference sequence). This CDR3 has 15 amino acids. CDR3 protein: CASSLSGGLRETQYF. The CDR3 region has the DNA TGTGCCAGCAGCTTATCGGGGGGTTTGAGAGAGACCCAGTACTTC.

This clone was counted a single time. This rearrangement joins TRBV2 to TRBJ2-7, with 9 bases aligning to TRBD2. Germline values: CDR1 SNHLY, CDR2 FYNNEI. CDR3 length: 16 residues. Trimming removed 8 bases from V and 1 base from J; junction bases left unmatched: 12. The CDR3 DNA reads as TGTGCCAGCCAGACGAAAGCGGGAGGCCTTTCCTACGAGCAGTACTTC. Its protein product is CASQTKAGGLSYEQYF.

This chain connects TRBV7-2 to TRBJ2-1; D is perhaps TRBD2 (6 bases). This CDR3 region has 15 residues. Germline-derived CDR1 and CDR2 are SGHTA and FQGNSA. V was clipped by 5 bases and J by 4 bases, with 15 bases between them. For the CDR3, the DNA is TGTGCCAGCAGCCCCGCGGGACTGCTTTACAATGAGCAGTTCTTC. This gives the protein CASSPAGLLYNEQFF.

This CDR3 reads CASSLSPHSYEQYF. CDR3 DNA: TGTGCCAGCAGCTTAAGCCCCCATTCCTACGAGCAGTACTTC. This chain joins TRBV3-1 (or the pseudogene TRBV3-2) and TRBJ2-7; no clear D gene. CDR3 length: 14 residues. Germline CDR1 reads LGHDT; CDR2 reads YNNKEL (reference sequence). The V and J ends lost 5 bases and 1 base respectively, with 12 bases between them.

The V and J genes are TRBV5-1 and TRBJ1-3, with 10 bases matching TRBD1. Unmatched junction bases numbered 3, after V lost 2 bases and J lost 4 bases. This CDR3 has 15 amino acids. Germline V gives CDR1 SGHRS, CDR2 YFSETQ. Here the CDR3 DNA reads TGCGCCAGCAGCTTCTCGGGACAGGGGGGAAACACCATATATTTT. It translates to CASSFSGQGGNTIYF.

The V and J genes are TRBV27 and TRBJ2-3; a possible D gene is TRBD2 (6 bases). The CDR3 is made up of 15 amino acids. Germline CDR1 reads MNHEY; CDR2 reads SMNVEV (reference sequence). Trimming took 3 bases from V and 2 from J, leaving 12 bases between them. CDR3 DNA: TGTGCCAGCAGTTTTCGGGGGACGGCCACAGATACGCAGTATTTT. Its translation is CASSFRGTATDTQYF.

The chain recombines TRBV29-1 with TRBJ2-7, with TRBD1 matching over 9 bases. With V trimmed by 5 bases and J by 9 bases, 5 bases remained unmatched. This CDR3 has 11 amino acids. Germline CDR1 and CDR2: SQVTM and ANQGSEA. The DNA of the CDR3 is TGCAGCGTTCCGGGACAGGGAGGGCAGTACTTC. Translation: CSVPGQGGQYF.

V and J are TRBV19 and TRBJ2-1; 12 bases are a match to TRBD2. From germline, CDR1 is LNHDA and CDR2 SQIVND (reference sequence). This CDR3 has 15 residues. V dropped 7 bases and J dropped 10; count of bases not matched to a gene: 11. Written as DNA, the CDR3 is TGTGCCAGTACCTTCAGACTAGCGGGAGAGTCGGAGCAGTTCTTC. It codes for CASTFRLAGESEQFF.

In this sample, this clone turned up once. V gene TRBV2 combines with J gene TRBJ1-6; D ambiguous. There are 14 residues in the CDR3. The V end lost 3 bases, the J end lost 6 bases, and 9 bases lay between the germline ends. The germline V gene encodes CDR1 SNHLY and CDR2 FYNNEI. The CDR3 loop is CASSDMIGNSPLHF. CDR3 coding DNA: TGTGCCAGCAGTGATATGATCGGTAATTCACCCCTCCACTTT.